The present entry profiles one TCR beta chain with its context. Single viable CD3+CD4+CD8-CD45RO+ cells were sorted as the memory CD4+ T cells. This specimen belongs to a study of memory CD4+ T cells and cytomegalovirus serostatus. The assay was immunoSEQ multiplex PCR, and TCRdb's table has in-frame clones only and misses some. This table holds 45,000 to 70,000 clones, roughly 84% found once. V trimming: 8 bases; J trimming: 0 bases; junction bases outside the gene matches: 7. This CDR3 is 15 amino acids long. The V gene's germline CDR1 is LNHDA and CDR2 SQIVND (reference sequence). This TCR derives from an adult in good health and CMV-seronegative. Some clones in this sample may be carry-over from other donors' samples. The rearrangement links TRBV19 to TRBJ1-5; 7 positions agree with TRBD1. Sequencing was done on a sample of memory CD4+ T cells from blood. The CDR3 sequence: CASLDRASSNQPQHF. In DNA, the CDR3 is TGTGCCAGTCTAGACAGGGCCTCTAGCAATCAGCCCCAGCATTTT.